This TCR beta chain derives from a study of PD-L1 blockade in urothelial cancer. At the level of the study: Males with urothelial cancer arising in the bladder constituted about 90% of the roughly 30 patients.

TCRdb keeps only in-frame clones here, not all; method: immunoSEQ multiplex PCR. The sample holds 53,000 or so clones; more than 75% are singletons and the top ten take roughly 2.5%. CDR3 size: 15 residues. Germline V lookup: CDR1 LNHDA, CDR2 SQIVND (reference sequence). V lost 6 bases and J lost 4; bases outside the gene matches: 10. Regarding time point: peripheral blood 6 weeks after treatment start. Sequenced material: PBMCs, taken around atezolizumab (anti-PD-L1) treatment. The chain carries TRBV19 and TRBJ2-7; TRBD2 matches at 9 bases. The sequence was collected from a man between 60 and 75 years old with urothelial cancer. This CDR3 reads CASRPAGGTKYEQYF. The CDR3 nucleotides read TGTGCCAGTAGACCAGCGGGAGGAACAAAATACGAGCAGTACTTC.